This paragraph covers one T cell receptor (beta chain) sequence. The specificity of this receptor is unknown. Base qualities are not provided; no much larger clone lies one nucleotide away. This sample was included in a study of shared clonotypes between healthy human individuals (dated by TCRdb to 2019 to 2021). Looking at the study overall: Two women and a few men aged 18 to 49 years were included in the cohort. For each donor, CD4 naive and CD4 memory were each run on three plates, CD8 naive on two plates, and CD8 memory on one plate. To increase sequencing depth and limit assay-specific biases, TCR repertoire library preparation and sequencing were carried out by different laboratories using diverse techniques. Blood TCR repertoires of a handful of healthy adults were deeply sequenced to estimate repertoire size and the extent of clonotype sharing between individuals. Leukapheresis yielded between about 0.85 and 9.5 billion PBMCs per donor.

Reading from cysteine to phenylalanine, the CDR3 counts 14 amino acids. This entry keeps only the CDR3 DNA: 42 bases, framed from base 1. Sequences LNHDA (CDR1) and SQIVND (CDR2) are obtained from the germline V gene (reference sequence). Trimming leaves V shorter by 7 bases and J shorter by 5 bases, with the junction holding 7 bases beyond the gene matches. Using the deep immunoSEQ assay, multiplex PCR amplified TCR CDR3 regions from genomic DNA. Extracted genomic DNA from each cell subset was spread evenly across all wells of several immunoSEQ 96-well plates, with each plate serving as a replicate. For sorted subsets, each replicate PCR was loaded with around 200 ng genomic DNA, equivalent to about 30,000 T cell genomes. The purified libraries were quantified using a Qubit 3.0 fluorometer, sized with a Bioanalyzer 2100, and then quantified again using the KAPA Library Quantification kit. Every immunoSEQ 96-well plate was sequenced on a dedicated single-read 150-cycle Illumina NextSeq 550 flow cell. On the study's bioinformatics: Because the immunoSEQ output held only junctional sequences and lacked quality scores, the filtering could not match the filtering applied to full-length reads. To assign V/J genes and CDR3, sequences were annotated using PyIR, a Python wrapper for IgBLAST v1.9, with IMGT germline references. Any read was removed if the V/J assignment was weak (E-value above 1e-6), the CDR3 was missing, or the read contained stop codons, out-of-frame junctions, or ambiguous translated residues. V3J clonotypes were defined as sequences sharing an identical inferred V gene, J gene, and CDR3 amino acid sequence. Percentage overlap between repertoires was calculated by dividing the number of shared unique clonotypes by the size of the smaller repertoire. Richness of each repertoire was evaluated using RTK rarefaction, the Chao1 estimator, and Recon v2.1 estimates of unobserved clonotypes. Generation probabilities were computed with OLGA for all TCRbeta clonotypes obtained by the gDNA method from a handful of donors. What TCRdb holds here is the immuneACCESS table cut down to in-frame rearrangements. Part of the clones is not present; checked against another copy, under half of the missing clones reflect an unresolved V gene, and the others are unexplained. The DNA gave D and trimming, while V, J and clone size come from that table. This sample lists about 980,000 clones; about three quarters were detected once. Together, the top ten hold about 1.5% of the sample.

The donors were healthy, HIV-negative adults with no recently reported acute infections or vaccinations. Every donor was a Caucasian adult living in Nashville, Tennessee, USA. CD4+ T cells were enriched by magnetic negative selection; naive cells were then positively selected on CD45RA, and the negative fraction formed the memory subset. Blood was obtained by leukapheresis, after which PBMCs were separated by Ficoll-Histopaque density gradient centrifugation and cryopreserved in liquid nitrogen vapor phase. Purity and quantity of every magnetically sorted T cell population were checked by analytical flow cytometry. Each sorted fraction had its genomic DNA isolated and then quantified by UV absorbance on a Nanodrop 2000c. The research as a whole found: Even with the large sequencing depth, rarefaction of the sorted-subset datasets indicated that sequencing was incomplete. Because the study included only a small number of donors, the genetic and exposure-history diversity represented was limited. Sampling was restricted to blood, and TCR repertoires in tissue are likely to differ from TCR repertoires in blood. Pairwise subsampling indicated that sequencing depth was expected to affect the degree of clonotype sharing among donors. Higher generation probabilities were observed for clonotypes shared by all four sorted-subset donors than for non-shared clonotypes. About 5% of naive CD4, roughly 3.5% of naive CD8, 2.3% of memory CD4, and less than 0.45% of memory CD8 clonotypes were shared across a few donors. Larger estimated clonotype richness was generally found for naive subsets than for memory subsets.

Recombination connected TRBV19 to TRBJ2-5; 10 bases in the middle match TRBD2. The specimen was memory CD4+ T cells sorted from blood. The meaning of the sample's cell subset or site label: CD45RA-negative fraction. The sequence was obtained from a man aged 18 to 29 in good health. Here the CDR3 is given as CASNQAGGPETQYF. The DNA sequence is given as TGTGCCAGTAATCAAGCGGGAGGGCCGGAGACCCAGTACTTC.